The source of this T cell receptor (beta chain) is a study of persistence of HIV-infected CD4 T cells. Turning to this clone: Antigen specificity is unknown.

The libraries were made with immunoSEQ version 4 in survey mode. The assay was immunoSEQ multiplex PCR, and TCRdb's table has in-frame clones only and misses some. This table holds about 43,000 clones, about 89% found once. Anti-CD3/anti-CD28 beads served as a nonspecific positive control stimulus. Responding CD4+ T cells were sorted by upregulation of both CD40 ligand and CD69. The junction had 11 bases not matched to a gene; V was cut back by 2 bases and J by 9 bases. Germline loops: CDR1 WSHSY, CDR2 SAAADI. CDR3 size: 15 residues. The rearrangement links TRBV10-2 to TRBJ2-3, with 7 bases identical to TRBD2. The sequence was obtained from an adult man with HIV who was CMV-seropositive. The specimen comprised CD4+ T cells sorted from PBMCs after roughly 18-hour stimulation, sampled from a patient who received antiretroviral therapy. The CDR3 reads CASSEDGGSGKTQYF. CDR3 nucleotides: TGCGCCAGCAGTGAGGACGGGGGGTCCGGTAAGACGCAGTATTTT.